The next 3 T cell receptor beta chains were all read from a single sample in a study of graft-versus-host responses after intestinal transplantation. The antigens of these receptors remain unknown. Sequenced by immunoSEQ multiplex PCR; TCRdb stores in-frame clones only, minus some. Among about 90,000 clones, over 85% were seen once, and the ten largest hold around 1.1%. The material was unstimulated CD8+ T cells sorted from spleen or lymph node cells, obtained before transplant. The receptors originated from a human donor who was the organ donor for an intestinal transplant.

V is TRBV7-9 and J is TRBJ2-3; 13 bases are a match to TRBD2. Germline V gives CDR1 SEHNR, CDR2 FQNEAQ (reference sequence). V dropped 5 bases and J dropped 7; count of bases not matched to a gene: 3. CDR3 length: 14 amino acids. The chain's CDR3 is CASSTGTSGNTQYF. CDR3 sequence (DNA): TGTGCCAGCAGCACCGGGACTAGCGGGAATACGCAGTATTTT. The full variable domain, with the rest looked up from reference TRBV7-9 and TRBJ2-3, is DTGVSQNPRHKITKRGQNVTFRCDPISEHNRLYWYRQTLGQGPEFLTYFQNEAQLEKSRLLSDRFSAERPKGSFSTLEIQRTEQGDSAMYLCASSTGTSGNTQYFGPGTRLTVL.

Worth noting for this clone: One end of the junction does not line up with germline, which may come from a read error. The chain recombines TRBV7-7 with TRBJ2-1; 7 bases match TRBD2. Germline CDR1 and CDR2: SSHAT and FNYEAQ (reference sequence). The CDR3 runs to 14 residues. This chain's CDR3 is CASSLVLGEGEQFF. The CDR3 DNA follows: TGTGCTAGCAGCTTAGTTCTGGGGGAGGGTGAGCAGTTCTTC.

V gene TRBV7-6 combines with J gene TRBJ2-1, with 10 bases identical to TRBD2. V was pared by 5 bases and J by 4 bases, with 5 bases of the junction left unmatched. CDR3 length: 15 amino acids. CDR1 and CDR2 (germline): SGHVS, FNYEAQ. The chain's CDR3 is CASSPLAGEYNEQFF. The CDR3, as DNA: TGTGCCAGCAGCCCCCTAGCGGGAGAGTACAATGAGCAGTTCTTC.